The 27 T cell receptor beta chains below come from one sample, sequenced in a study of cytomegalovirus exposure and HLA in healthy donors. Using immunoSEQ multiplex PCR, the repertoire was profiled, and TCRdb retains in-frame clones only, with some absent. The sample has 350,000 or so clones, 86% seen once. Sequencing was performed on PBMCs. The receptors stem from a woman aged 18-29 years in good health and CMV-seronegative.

The CDR3 nucleotides are TGTGCCAGCATGGGCAATAACTATGGCTACACCTTC. It specifies CASMGNNYGYTF. The V gene is TRBV28, the J gene TRBJ1-2, with D unclear. This CDR3 contains 12 residues. Germline-derived CDR1 and CDR2 are MDHEN and SYDVKM. Trimming left V 7 bases short and J 1 base short, with 7 bases between.

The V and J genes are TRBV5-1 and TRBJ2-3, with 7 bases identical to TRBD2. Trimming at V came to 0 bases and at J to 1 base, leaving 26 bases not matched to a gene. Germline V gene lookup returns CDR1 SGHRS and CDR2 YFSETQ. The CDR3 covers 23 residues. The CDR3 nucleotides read TGCGCCAGCAGCTTGGGGCAGGGAGGGTCAGAGAGGCAGGAGCTCAGAGGCACAGATACGCAGTATTTT. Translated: CASSLGQGGSERQELRGTDTQYF.

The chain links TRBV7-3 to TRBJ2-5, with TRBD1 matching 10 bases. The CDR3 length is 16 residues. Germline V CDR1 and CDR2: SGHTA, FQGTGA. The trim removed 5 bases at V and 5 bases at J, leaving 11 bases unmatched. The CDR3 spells CASSPSRTGGVETQYF. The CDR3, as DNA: TGTGCCAGCAGCCCCTCCCGGACAGGGGGAGTTGAGACCCAGTACTTC.

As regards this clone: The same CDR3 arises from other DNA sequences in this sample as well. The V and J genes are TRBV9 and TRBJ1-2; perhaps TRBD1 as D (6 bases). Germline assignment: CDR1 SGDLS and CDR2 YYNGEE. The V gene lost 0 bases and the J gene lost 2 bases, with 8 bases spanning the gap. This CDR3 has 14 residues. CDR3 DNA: TGTGCCAGCAGCGTAGATAGGGGGAACTATGGCTACACCTTC. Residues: CASSVDRGNYGYTF.

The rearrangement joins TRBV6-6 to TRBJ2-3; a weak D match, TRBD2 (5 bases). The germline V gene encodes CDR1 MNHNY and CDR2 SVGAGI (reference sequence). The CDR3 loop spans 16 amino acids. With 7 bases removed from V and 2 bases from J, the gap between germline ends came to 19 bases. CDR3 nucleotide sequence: TGTGCCAGCATCCCGATTCTTGCGGGTCTCACAGATACGCAGTATTTT. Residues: CASIPILAGLTDTQYF.

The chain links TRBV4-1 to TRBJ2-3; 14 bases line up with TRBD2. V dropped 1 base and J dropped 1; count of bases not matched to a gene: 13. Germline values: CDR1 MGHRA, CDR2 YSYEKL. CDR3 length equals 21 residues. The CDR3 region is CASSQGVGGTSGSWGTDTQYF. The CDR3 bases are TGCGCCAGCAGCCAAGGAGTAGGCGGGACTAGCGGGAGTTGGGGCACAGATACGCAGTATTTT.

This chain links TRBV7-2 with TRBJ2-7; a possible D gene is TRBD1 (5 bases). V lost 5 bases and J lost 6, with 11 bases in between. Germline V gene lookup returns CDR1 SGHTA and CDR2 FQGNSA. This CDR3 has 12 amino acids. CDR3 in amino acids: CASSNQGGEQYF. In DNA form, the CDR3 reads TGTGCCAGCAGCAATCAGGGTGGCGAGCAGTACTTC.

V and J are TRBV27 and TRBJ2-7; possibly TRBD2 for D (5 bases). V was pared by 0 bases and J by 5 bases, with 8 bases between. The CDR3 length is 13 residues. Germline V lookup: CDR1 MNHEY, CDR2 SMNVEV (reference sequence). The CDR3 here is CASSLSVGDEQYF. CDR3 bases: TGTGCCAGCAGTTTATCGGTCGGGGACGAGCAGTACTTC.

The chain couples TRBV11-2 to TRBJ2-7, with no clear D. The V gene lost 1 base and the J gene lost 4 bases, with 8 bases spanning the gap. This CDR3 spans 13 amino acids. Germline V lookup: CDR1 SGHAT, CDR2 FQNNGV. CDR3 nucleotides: TGTGCCAGCAGCTTAGTAGCAGCTTACGAGCAGTACTTC. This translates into CASSLVAAYEQYF.

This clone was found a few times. This CDR3 reads CASSNRDSLAYGYTF. The CDR3 coding sequence is TGTGCCAGCAGTAACCGGGACTCCTTGGCCTATGGCTACACCTTC. This chain connects TRBV2 to TRBJ1-2, with a possible D match to TRBD1 (5 bases). V was pared by 5 bases and J by 4 bases, with 17 bases between. The CDR3 has 15 amino acids. Germline V lookup: CDR1 SNHLY, CDR2 FYNNEI.

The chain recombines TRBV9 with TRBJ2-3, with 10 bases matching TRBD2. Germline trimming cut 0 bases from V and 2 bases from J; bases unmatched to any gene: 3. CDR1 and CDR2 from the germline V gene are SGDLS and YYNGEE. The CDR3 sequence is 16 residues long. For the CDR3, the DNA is TGTGCCAGCAGCGTAGAAGGACTAGCGGCCACAGATACGCAGTATTTT. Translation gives CASSVEGLAATDTQYF.

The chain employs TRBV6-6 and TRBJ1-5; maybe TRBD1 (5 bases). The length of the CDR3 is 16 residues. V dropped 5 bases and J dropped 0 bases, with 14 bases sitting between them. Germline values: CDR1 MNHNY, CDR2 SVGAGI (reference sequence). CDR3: CASSTQQVYSNQPQHF. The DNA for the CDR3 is TGTGCCAGCAGTACACAACAGGTTTATAGCAATCAGCCCCAGCATTTT.

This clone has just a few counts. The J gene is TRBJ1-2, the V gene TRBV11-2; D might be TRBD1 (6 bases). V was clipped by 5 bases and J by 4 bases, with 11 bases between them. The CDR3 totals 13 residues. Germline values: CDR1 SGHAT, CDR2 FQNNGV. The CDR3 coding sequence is TGTGCCAGCAGCCCAACGGACAGCTATGGCTACACCTTC. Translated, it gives CASSPTDSYGYTF.

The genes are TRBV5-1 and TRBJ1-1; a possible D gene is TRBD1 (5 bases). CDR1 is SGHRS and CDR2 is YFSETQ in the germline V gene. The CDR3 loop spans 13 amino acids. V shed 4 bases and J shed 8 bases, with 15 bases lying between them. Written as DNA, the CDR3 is TGCGCCAGCAGCGCCGGGACTGTTCCAGAAGCTTTCTTT. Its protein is CASSAGTVPEAFF.

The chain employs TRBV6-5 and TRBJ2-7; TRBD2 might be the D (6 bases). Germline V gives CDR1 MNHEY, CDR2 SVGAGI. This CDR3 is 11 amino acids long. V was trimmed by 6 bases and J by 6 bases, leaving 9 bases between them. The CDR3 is CASSLGGEQYF. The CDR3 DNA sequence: TGTGCCAGCAGCCTCGGGGGCGAGCAGTACTTC.

CDR3 sequence reads: CACSAGWDYGYTF. The CDR3, as DNA: TGTGCCTGCTCTGCGGGGTGGGACTATGGCTACACCTTC. The V call is TRBV30, the J call TRBJ1-2; D is unresolved. This CDR3 contains 13 residues. Germline V gene sequence: CDR1 GTSNPN, CDR2 SVGIG (reference sequence). V lost 6 bases to trimming and J lost 3 bases, with 14 bases between them.

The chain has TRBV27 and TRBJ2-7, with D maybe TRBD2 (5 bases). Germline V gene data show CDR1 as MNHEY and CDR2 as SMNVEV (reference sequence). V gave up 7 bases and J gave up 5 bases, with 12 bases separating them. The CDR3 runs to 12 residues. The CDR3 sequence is CASKAGIDEQYF. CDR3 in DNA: TGTGCCAGCAAGGCGGGCATCGACGAGCAGTACTTC.

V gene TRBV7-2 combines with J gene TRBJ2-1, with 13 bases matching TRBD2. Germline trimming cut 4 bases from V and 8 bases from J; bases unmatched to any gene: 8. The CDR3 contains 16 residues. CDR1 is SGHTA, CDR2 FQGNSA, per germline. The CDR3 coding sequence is TGTGCCAGCAGCTCGAGGACTAGCGGGAGTAAATATGAGCAGTTCTTC. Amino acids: CASSSRTSGSKYEQFF. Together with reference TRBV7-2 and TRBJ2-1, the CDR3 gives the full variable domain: GAGVSQSPSNKVTEKGKDVELRCDPISGHTALYWYRQSLGQGLEFLIYFQGNSAPDKSGLPSDRFSAERTGGSVSTLTIQRTQQEDSAVYLCASSSRTSGSKYEQFFGPGTRLTVL.

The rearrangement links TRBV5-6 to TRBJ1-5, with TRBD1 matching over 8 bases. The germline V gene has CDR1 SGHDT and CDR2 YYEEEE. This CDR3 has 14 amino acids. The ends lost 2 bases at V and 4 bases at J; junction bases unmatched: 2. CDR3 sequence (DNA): TGTGCCAGCAGCTTCGGGACAGGTAATCAGCCCCAGCATTTT. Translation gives CASSFGTGNQPQHF.

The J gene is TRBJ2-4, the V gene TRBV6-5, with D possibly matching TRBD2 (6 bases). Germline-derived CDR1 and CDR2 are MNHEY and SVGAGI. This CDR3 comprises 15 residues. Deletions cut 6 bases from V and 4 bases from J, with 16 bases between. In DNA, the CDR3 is TGTGCCAGCAGGGCCCGGGAGCCCCGTAAAAACATTCAGTACTTC. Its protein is CASRAREPRKNIQYF.

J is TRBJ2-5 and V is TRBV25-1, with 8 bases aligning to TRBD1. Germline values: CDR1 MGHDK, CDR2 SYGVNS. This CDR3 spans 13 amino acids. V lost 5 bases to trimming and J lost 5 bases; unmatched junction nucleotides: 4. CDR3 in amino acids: CASSKTGVETQYF. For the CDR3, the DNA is TGTGCCAGCAGTAAGACAGGGGTCGAGACCCAGTACTTC. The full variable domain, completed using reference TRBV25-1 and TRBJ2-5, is EADIYQTPRYLVIGTGKKITLECSQTMGHDKMYWYQQDPGMELHLIHYSYGVNSTEKGDLSSESTVSRIRTEHFPLTLESARPSHTSQYLCASSKTGVETQYFGPGTRLLVL.

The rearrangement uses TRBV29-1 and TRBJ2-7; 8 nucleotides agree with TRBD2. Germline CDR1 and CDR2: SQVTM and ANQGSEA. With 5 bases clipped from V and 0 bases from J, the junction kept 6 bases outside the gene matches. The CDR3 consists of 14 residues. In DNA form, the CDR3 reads TGCAGCGTTTTCGGCGGGGGGACCTCCTACGAGCAGTACTTC. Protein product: CSVFGGGTSYEQYF.

CDR3 DNA sequence: TGTGCCAGCAGTTCGACTAGCGGAACCCGTGGGGAGACCCAGTACTTC. Its translation is CASSSTSGTRGETQYF. The chain couples TRBV2 to TRBJ2-5; 9 bases fit TRBD2. The germline CDR1 and CDR2 sequences are SNHLY and FYNNEI. CDR3 length: 16 residues. The V segment lost 5 bases and the J segment 5 bases; nucleotides outside the gene matches: 12.

The CDR3 DNA reads TGTGCCAGTAGTATAGGCCTGGGAGGCAAACTCGAAGCTTTCTTT. Translated, it gives CASSIGLGGKLEAFF. The chain employs TRBV19 and TRBJ1-1, with D unclear. Germline V gives CDR1 LNHDA, CDR2 SQIVND (reference sequence). The V end was cut by 1 base, the J end by 8 bases, with 17 bases between. This CDR3 region has 15 residues.

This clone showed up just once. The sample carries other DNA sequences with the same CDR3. Written as DNA, the CDR3 is TGCGCCAGCAGCAGGGACAGCTCCTACAATGAGCAGTTCTTC. Residues: CASSRDSSYNEQFF. V is TRBV5-1 and J is TRBJ2-1; 7 bases align to TRBD1. V dropped 4 bases and J dropped 0; count of bases not matched to a gene: 1. Looked up from germline, CDR1 is SGHRS and CDR2 is YFSETQ. This CDR3 has 14 amino acids. The full variable domain, its missing parts supplied by reference TRBV5-1 and TRBJ2-1, is KAGVTQTPRYLIKTRGQQVTLSCSPISGHRSVSWYQQTPGQGLQFLFEYFSETQRNKGNFPGRFSGRQFSNSRSEMNVSTLELGDSALYLCASSRDSSYNEQFFGPGTRLTVL.

The CDR3 region is CASSYSGNTIYF. CDR3 bases: TGTGCCAGCAGCTACTCTGGAAACACCATATATTTT. The chain is built from TRBV14 and TRBJ1-3; D remains ambiguous. The CDR3 length is 12 residues. Trimming stripped 5 bases from V and 0 bases from J, with 2 bases between. From germline, CDR1 is SGHDN and CDR2 FVKESK.

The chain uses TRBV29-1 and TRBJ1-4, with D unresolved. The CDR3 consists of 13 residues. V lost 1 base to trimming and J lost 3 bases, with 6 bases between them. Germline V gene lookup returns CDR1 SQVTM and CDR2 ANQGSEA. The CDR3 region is CSVEAGSNEKLFF. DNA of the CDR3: TGCAGCGTTGAAGCGGGGTCTAATGAAAAACTGTTTTTT.